Below are 3 T cell receptor beta chains sequenced from a single sample in a study of identical twins. Each CDR3 protein gets one entry after TCRdb re-called the 5' RACE reads with MiXCR. The sample carries 600,000 to 850,000 distinct CDR3 sequences, 15% to 20% recorded once. These same data were also listed under a study on T cells expressing NK-cell markers.

Sequencing was carried out using PBMCs. These receptors were collected from a young woman in good health.

The chain uses TRBV20-1 and TRBJ1-5, with D unclear. CDR1 is DFQATT, CDR2 SNEGSKA, per germline (reference sequence). Trimming cost V 0 bases and J 4 bases, with 13 bases left between them. The CDR3 is made up of 15 amino acids. CDR3 nucleotides: TGCAGTGCTAGAGATCATATGAGGGAAAATCAGCCCCAGCATTTT. This codes for CSARDHMRENQPQHF.

This chain uses TRBV6-5 with TRBJ2-5; D may correspond to TRBD1 or TRBD2 (5 bases each). The CDR3 has 12 residues. Deletions cut 8 bases from V and 5 bases from J, with 12 bases between. The germline V gene has CDR1 MNHEY and CDR2 SVGAGI. In DNA form, the CDR3 reads TGTGCCAGCCGACGAGGGGACGAGACCCAGTACTTC. Its translation is CASRRGDETQYF.

Only a few counts were recorded for this clonotype. The chain has TRBV3-1 and TRBJ1-2, with 7 nucleotides matching TRBD1. J lost 4 bases, V lost 0 bases, and 5 bases had no gene match. The germline CDR1 and CDR2 sequences are LGHDT and YNNKEL (reference sequence). This CDR3 contains 15 residues. The DNA of the CDR3 is TGTGCCAGCAGCCAAGATCCGGGACAGTCCTATGGCTACACCTTC. Its translation: CASSQDPGQSYGYTF.